The clone carrying this T cell receptor (beta chain) has just a few counts. Its antigen is currently unknown. The CDR3 is 14 residues long. V dropped 3 bases and J dropped 7; count of bases not matched to a gene: 5. From germline, CDR1 is MNHNY and CDR2 SVGAGI (reference sequence). Generated by immunoSEQ multiplex PCR, the TCRdb table keeps only in-frame clones and is missing some. The data hold about 14,000 clones, with roughly four fifths observed a single time. This sample is part of a study of immune evolution from preneoplasia to lung adenocarcinoma. Overall study findings and caveats: From normal lung to invasive adenocarcinoma, top clone frequencies appeared to decrease. Clonality was highest in normal lung, lower in later-stage lesions apparently.

Patients had resection in Japan or China between about 2013 and 2017. J is TRBJ2-2 and V is TRBV6-6; the match to TRBD1 covers 7 bases. The receptor was isolated from a person between 60 and 80 years old with lung adenocarcinoma. Sequenced input: FFPE minimally invasive lung adenocarcinoma tissue. The CDR3 is CASSYDSGGGELFF. Here the CDR3 DNA reads TGTGCCAGCAGTTATGACTCAGGGGGCGGGGAGCTGTTTTTT.